Below, one T cell receptor beta chain is given with its context. The data were taken from a study of shared clonotypes between healthy human individuals. The CDR3 runs to 13 residues. Germline lookup yields CDR1 LNHNV and CDR2 YYDKDF (reference sequence). The ends were cut back, 9 bases at V and 1 base at J, with 12 bases in the middle. Generated by immunoSEQ multiplex PCR, the TCRdb table keeps only in-frame clones and is missing some. The sample records 2.5 million or so clones, approximately 90% being singletons. The TCR comes from a man aged 18 to 35 in good health. The sample consisted of naive CD4+ T cells sorted from blood. Subset given: CD45RA+ positively selected. The chain employs TRBV15 and TRBJ2-5; a possible D gene is TRBD1 (5 bases). The DNA of the CDR3 is TGTGCCACTACCCCCCAGGGCCAAGAGACCCAGTACTTC. Residues: CATTPQGQETQYF.